The sequence of this T cell receptor beta chain was determined in a study of graft-versus-host responses after intestinal transplantation. On this clone: Its antigen is not identified.

TCRdb's copy holds only in-frame clones and misses some; the assay was immunoSEQ multiplex PCR. Seen here are tens of thousands of clones, roughly nine tenths observed once, and the top ten hold approximately 0.096%. CDR1 is GTSNPN and CDR2 is SVGIG in the germline V gene (reference sequence). The length of the CDR3 is 15 residues. V dropped 2 bases and J dropped 8; count of bases not matched to a gene: 8. Source: unstimulated CD4+ T cells sorted from spleen or lymph node cells, taken before intestinal transplant. The origin of this receptor is a human donor who received an intestinal transplant. The J gene is TRBJ1-6, the V gene TRBV30; TRBD1 aligns across 8 bases. The chain's CDR3 is CAWSFGTGGDSPLHF. The CDR3 DNA follows: TGTGCCTGGAGTTTCGGGACAGGCGGAGATTCACCCCTCCACTTT.